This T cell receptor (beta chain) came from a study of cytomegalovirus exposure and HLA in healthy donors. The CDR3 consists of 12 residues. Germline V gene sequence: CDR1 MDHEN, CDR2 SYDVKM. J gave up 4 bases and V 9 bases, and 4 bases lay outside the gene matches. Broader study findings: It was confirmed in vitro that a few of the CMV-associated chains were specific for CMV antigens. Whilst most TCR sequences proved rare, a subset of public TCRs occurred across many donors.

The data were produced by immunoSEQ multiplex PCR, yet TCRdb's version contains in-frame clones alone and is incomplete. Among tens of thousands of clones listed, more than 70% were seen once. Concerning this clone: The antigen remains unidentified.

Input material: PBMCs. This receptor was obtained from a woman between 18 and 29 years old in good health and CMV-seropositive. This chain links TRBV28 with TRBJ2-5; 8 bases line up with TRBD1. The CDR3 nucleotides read TGTGCCAGTGACAGGGGTGCAGAGACCCAGTACTTC. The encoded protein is CASDRGAETQYF.